This paragraph reports one TCR beta chain. Its antigen is not identified. The sample comes from a study of cytomegalovirus exposure and HLA in healthy donors. Study-level findings and limits: Associated with cytomegalovirus, according to the listing, were 150 to 200 TCR beta chains. In a later analysis, several top co-occurrence clusters appeared linked to parvovirus B19, influenza, CMV and Epstein-Barr virus.

Researchers ran the PCR with 60 Vbeta and 13 Jbeta primers. Measured with immunoSEQ multiplex PCR; TCRdb has only the in-frame clones, and not every one. The sample records around 150,000 clones, approximately 10% being singletons. The CDR3 totals 17 residues. Trimming pared 0 bases from V and 0 bases from J, leaving 13 bases between. Germline values: CDR1 SGHRS, CDR2 YFSETQ. The chain recombines TRBV5-1 with TRBJ1-3; perhaps TRBD1 as D (5 bases). The TCR sequence derives from a middle-aged woman in good health and CMV-seropositive. The sample taken for sequencing was PBMCs. The CDR3, as DNA: TGCGCCAGCAGCTTGGCCCAGGGTTCGGGCTCTGGAAACACCATATATTTT. Its protein is CASSLAQGSGSGNTIYF.